This TCR beta chain was recorded in a study of blood T cell repertoires in COVID-19. Whole-study context: COVID-19 samples, acute and convalescent, were from the United States, Italy and Spain. Sources were T cells, B-cell-depleted T cells, or PBMCs; the material itself was cDNA or gDNA.

In the authors' workflow: Estimates of nucleated cell counts were drawn from the amplification of reference gene primers. The repertoire was sequenced with immunoSEQ multiplex PCR; TCRdb's copy has only in-frame clones and lacks some. D and trimming come from the DNA, and the V and J calls and clone size come from that table. Among 250,000 to 300,000 clones, under 90% were seen once, and the ten largest hold over 2.5%. The germline CDR1 and CDR2 sequences are ENHRY and SYGVKD. This CDR3 has 13 amino acids. Trimming took off 6 bases at V and 5 bases at J, with 11 bases between the two ends. Material: peripheral blood. V gene TRBV10-3 combines with J gene TRBJ2-1; possible D gene TRBD1, 5 bases. The sequence came from a woman aged 55-70 years with active or convalescent COVID-19. CDR3 residues: CAIRSDKDNEQFF. For the CDR3, the DNA is TGTGCCATCAGATCGGACAAGGACAATGAGCAGTTCTTC.